This T cell receptor beta chain originates from a study of CD8+ T cells in alopecia areata. Looking at the study overall: Treatment ran 6 to 18 months, with 6 months of follow-up afterward.

General study findings and limits: TCR sharing across patients was less clear than in mice, possibly HLA-related.

Alopecia areata patients gave lesional scalp punch biopsies and peripheral blood samples. The germline V gene has CDR1 SNHLY and CDR2 FYNNEI. With 6 bases removed from V and 5 bases from J, the gap between germline ends came to 11 bases. The CDR3 runs 13 residues. This clone was found once. Its antigen is not identified. After isolation, RNA underwent reverse transcription to generate cDNA as the sequencing template. Data came from immunoSEQ multiplex PCR; TCRdb stores just in-frame clones and leaves some out. Altogether more than 150,000 clones are present, over 50% being singletons, with the ten largest covering about 15%.

The V gene is TRBV2, the J gene TRBJ2-1; no reliable D call. Sequenced here: CD4+ T cells sorted from blood, sampled at week 0. The source of this sequence is a human donor with alopecia areata. This CDR3 is CASRLSKNNEQFF. Here the CDR3 DNA reads TGTGCCAGCAGACTTTCAAAGAACAATGAGCAGTTCTTC.